This T cell receptor (beta chain) is from a study of identical twins. All donors comprised healthy Caucasians. The V gene's germline CDR1 is SGHTA and CDR2 FQGNSA. CDR3 size: 13 residues. V was shortened by 7 bases and J by 4 bases, with 11 bases between the two germline ends. Using its own MiXCR run on the 5' RACE reads, TCRdb lists one record per CDR3 protein. The table has about 520,000 distinct CDR3 sequences, roughly a fifth seen once. The same data also contributed to another study, on T cells expressing NK-cell markers. Per that paper: Evidence did not settle whether expanded NKG2C+ T cell clones targeted HCMV.

The sample consisted of CD4+ T cells sorted from blood. J is TRBJ1-5 and V is TRBV7-2; D might be TRBD1 (6 bases). The TCR sequence derives from a woman under 30 in good health. In DNA, the CDR3 is TGTGCCAGCACGTGGACAGCGAATCAGCCCCAGCATTTT. Translating gives CASTWTANQPQHF.